This is a list of T cell receptor beta chains from one sample in a study of blood T cell repertoires in COVID-19. Measured with immunoSEQ multiplex PCR; TCRdb has only the in-frame clones, and not every one. The sample has about 270,000 clones; around 88% are singletons. The sequenced material came from peripheral blood. These receptors were obtained from a man aged 80 or over with acute or convalescent COVID-19. CDR3s include the opening cysteine and the closing phenylalanine or tryptophan. The D gene is left open where the match is weak. A row's size may be missing; if present it is once, few, many or a size class.

j_call,clone_size,d_call,v_call,cdr3_aa,cdr3_nt
TRBJ2-3,NA,TRBD2,TRBV6-5,CASSYLSGRGDTQYF,TGTGCCAGCAGTTACTTAAGTGGGAGGGGAGATACGCAGTATTTT
TRBJ1-6,few,NA,TRBV6-5,CASSSQANSPLHF,TGTGCCAGCAGTTCCCAAGCGAATTCACCCCTCCACTTT
TRBJ2-7,NA,NA,TRBV3-1/TRBV3-2,CASSQVDSRIEQYF,TGTGCCAGCAGCCAAGTTGATTCGAGGATTGAGCAGTACTTC
TRBJ2-2,NA,TRBD2,TRBV5-5,CASSRGAGELNTGELFF,TGTGCCAGCAGCCGGGGAGCGGGAGAGTTAAACACCGGGGAGCTGTTTTTT
TRBJ2-5,NA,TRBD2,TRBV7-2,CASSLASGRALTETQYF,TGTGCCAGCAGCTTAGCTAGCGGGAGGGCTCTCACGGAGACCCAGTACTTC
TRBJ2-2,few,NA,TRBV19,CASKAEIGELFF,TGTGCCAGTAAAGCGGAAATCGGGGAGCTGTTTTTT
TRBJ2-5,NA,TRBD2,TRBV11-2,CASSFTGGGPQETQYF,TGTGCCAGCAGCTTCACTGGCGGGGGGCCTCAAGAGACCCAGTACTTC
TRBJ2-1,NA,NA,TRBV5-6,CASSSRLVSLHYNEQFF,TGTGCCAGCAGCTCACGACTAGTCTCTCTCCACTACAATGAGCAGTTCTTC
TRBJ2-7,NA,NA,TRBV18,CASSRSRSSYEQYF,TGTGCCAGCTCACGGAGTAGGAGTTCCTACGAGCAGTACTTC
TRBJ2-1,NA,TRBD2,TRBV3-1/TRBV3-2,CASSQGTSGAYNEQFF,TGTGCCAGCAGCCAAGGGACTAGCGGGGCCTACAATGAGCAGTTCTTC
TRBJ1-2,few,NA,TRBV30,CAWSVGRGIYGYTF,TGTGCCTGGAGTGTAGGGAGGGGGATCTATGGCTACACCTTC
TRBJ2-2,NA,NA,TRBV5-1,CASSFGRADTGELFF,TGCGCCAGCAGCTTCGGCAGGGCGGACACCGGGGAGCTGTTTTTT
TRBJ2-7,NA,NA,TRBV29-1,CSVNRDDEQYF,TGCAGCGTCAACAGGGATGACGAGCAGTACTTC
TRBJ2-2,NA,NA,TRBV11-1,CASSSQGNRGELFF,TGTGCCAGCAGCTCCCAGGGCAACCGCGGGGAGCTGTTTTTT
TRBJ2-1,NA,TRBD1,TRBV5-1,CASSLTGGSYNEQFF,TGCGCCAGCAGCTTAACAGGGGGTTCCTACAATGAGCAGTTCTTC
TRBJ2-5,NA,NA,TRBV2,CASRGPGQETQYF,TGTGCCAGCAGGGGTCCAGGGCAAGAGACCCAGTACTTC
TRBJ1-5,once,NA,TRBV18,CASSPQLSNQPQHF,TGTGCCAGCTCACCACAACTGAGCAATCAGCCCCAGCATTTT
TRBJ2-3,NA,NA,TRBV20-1,CSASWSGLDTQYF,TGCAGTGCTAGTTGGTCAGGGTTAGATACGCAGTATTTT
TRBJ1-5,few,NA,TRBV6-2/TRBV6-3,CASSYFFQAASNQPQHF,TGTGCCAGCAGTTACTTCTTTCAGGCAGCCAGCAATCAGCCCCAGCATTTT
TRBJ1-2,NA,TRBD1,TRBV28,CASSGPGQPIVGYGYTF,TGTGCCAGCAGTGGCCCGGGACAGCCAATCGTGGGCTATGGCTACACCTTC
TRBJ2-7,NA,TRBD1,TRBV3-1/TRBV3-2,CASSQVGGAGGAIYEQYF,TGTGCCAGCAGCCAAGTCGGGGGAGCAGGGGGCGCAATCTACGAGCAGTACTTC
TRBJ1-6,NA,NA,TRBV11-2,CASSLDAAANSPLHF,TGTGCCAGCAGCTTAGATGCGGCCGCTAATTCACCCCTCCACTTT
TRBJ1-2,NA,TRBD1,TRBV28,CASSFPRADRAGYGYTF,TGTGCCAGCAGTTTTCCCCGTGCGGACAGGGCAGGATATGGCTACACCTTC
TRBJ1-1,NA,TRBD1,TRBV3-1/TRBV3-2,CASSQTGTGAEAFF,TGTGCCAGCAGTCAGACCGGGACAGGGGCTGAAGCTTTCTTT
TRBJ1-4,once,NA,TRBV15,CATSRVQGPREKLFF,TGTGCCACCAGCAGAGTTCAGGGGCCTCGTGAAAAACTGTTTTTT
TRBJ2-2,NA,NA,TRBV7-3,CASGSGTGELFF,TGTGCCAGCGGGAGCGGTACCGGGGAGCTGTTTTTT
TRBJ2-1,NA,NA,TRBV5-4,CASSLAGGPYNSEQFF,TGTGCCAGCAGCTTGGCAGGGGGGCCATACAATAGTGAGCAGTTCTTC
TRBJ1-1,NA,NA,TRBV19,CASSIVRGSTEAFF,TGTGCCAGTAGTATAGTCCGGGGAAGCACTGAAGCTTTCTTT
TRBJ1-1,NA,NA,TRBV5-1,CASTPRGMNTEAFF,TGCGCCAGCACCCCGCGGGGGATGAACACTGAAGCTTTCTTT
TRBJ2-1,NA,NA,TRBV9,CASSVEGRGTYNEQFF,TGTGCCAGCAGCGTAGAAGGTCGGGGGACCTACAATGAGCAGTTCTTC
TRBJ1-2,NA,NA,TRBV4-1,CASSPGGGPFYGYTF,TGCGCCAGCAGCCCTGGCGGGGGGCCTTTCTATGGCTACACCTTC
TRBJ1-6,NA,TRBD1,TRBV24-1,CATSDWTGRPLHF,TGTGCCACCAGTGATTGGACAGGACGTCCCCTCCACTTT
TRBJ2-2,NA,TRBD2,TRBV9,CASSVAGDQAGELFF,TGTGCCAGCAGCGTCGCGGGAGATCAAGCCGGGGAGCTGTTTTTT
TRBJ2-3,few,NA,TRBV4-1,CASSQAGDTDTQYF,TGCGCCAGCAGCCAAGCAGGGGACACAGATACGCAGTATTTT
TRBJ2-2,NA,NA,TRBV5-1,CASQPGTNTGELFF,TGCGCCAGCCAACCGGGAACAAACACCGGGGAGCTGTTTTTT
TRBJ1-6,NA,NA,TRBV6-2/TRBV6-3,CASSYHAGDGLGGYNSPLHF,TGTGCCAGCAGTTACCATGCAGGGGACGGTCTCGGAGGCTATAATTCACCCCTCCACTTT
TRBJ2-1,NA,NA,TRBV2,CASSRTKNNYNEQFF,TGTGCCAGCAGCCGCACGAAGAACAATTACAATGAGCAGTTCTTC
TRBJ1-1,NA,NA,TRBV7-2,CASSFTGSRQHEAFF,TGTGCCAGCAGCTTCACGGGGAGCCGGCAGCATGAAGCTTTCTTT
TRBJ1-1,NA,NA,TRBV18,CASRSSQTANTEAFF,TGTGCCAGCCGTTCATCGCAGACAGCGAACACTGAAGCTTTCTTT
TRBJ2-5,NA,TRBD2,TRBV10-3,CAHSARGVGEETQYF,TGTGCCCACTCGGCGCGGGGGGTAGGGGAGGAGACCCAGTACTTC
TRBJ1-6,NA,TRBD1,TRBV6-5,CASSSRDRMNSPLHF,TGTGCCAGCAGTTCCCGGGACAGGATGAATTCACCCCTCCACTTT
TRBJ1-2,few,NA,TRBV7-9,CASSLQGGYTF,TGTGCCAGCAGCCTGCAGGGGGGCTACACCTTC
TRBJ2-7,NA,TRBD1,TRBV29-1,CSVVPGQGYEQYF,TGCAGCGTAGTCCCGGGACAGGGATACGAGCAGTACTTC
TRBJ2-3,NA,NA,TRBV6-6,CASSPRDTQYF,TGTGCCAGCAGTCCGCGGGATACGCAGTATTTT
TRBJ2-7,NA,NA,TRBV5-4,CASSSPGQRNEQYF,TGTGCCAGCAGCTCACCGGGACAACGAAACGAGCAGTACTTC
TRBJ1-1,NA,NA,TRBV9,CASSPVSVEAFF,TGTGCCAGCAGCCCAGTATCGGTGGAGGCTTTCTTT
TRBJ2-7,NA,NA,TRBV20-1,CSASLGYEQYF,TGCAGTGCTTCCCTAGGCTACGAGCAGTACTTC
TRBJ1-1,NA,NA,TRBV9,CASSTRSGTEAFF,TGTGCCAGCAGCACAAGGTCAGGCACTGAAGCTTTCTTT
TRBJ1-1,NA,NA,TRBV6-6,CASSYGPAFEAFF,TGTGCCAGCAGTTACGGGCCCGCCTTCGAAGCTTTCTTT
TRBJ2-1,once,NA,TRBV7-2,CASSDLNNEQFF,TGTGCCAGCAGCGATCTAAACAATGAGCAGTTCTTC
TRBJ1-1,once,NA,TRBV25-1,CASSESGRVNTEAFF,TGTGCCAGCAGTGAATCCGGCAGGGTGAACACTGAAGCTTTCTTT